This TCR beta chain derives from a study of T cell repertoires in cytomegalovirus infection. Looking at the study overall: It can be stated that public TCR beta signatures indicated CMV infection as well as a matching HLA type. Study findings and constraints: Identification of carriers of CMV plus the relevant HLA was achieved through cumulative public TCR beta family frequency. HLA-C-restricted CMV clonotypes gave the most frequent clonotype in two of eight donors.

Concerning this clonotype itself: Its antigen remains unidentified.

TCRdb recomputed calls from the reads with MiXCR, one row per CDR3 protein. The table includes over 250,000 distinct CDR3 sequences, over 20% detected once. The ends were cut back, 3 bases at V and 0 bases at J, with 17 bases in the middle. CDR3 length: 17 residues. In germline, CDR1 is MDHEN, CDR2 SYDVKM. Sequencing was done on a sample of PBMCs. The sequence came from a human donor in good health (CMV status not recorded). Some clones in this sample may be carry-over from other donors' samples. The J gene is TRBJ1-2, the V gene TRBV28; no firm D call. The CDR3 here is CASSFPGGRPSNYGYTF. CDR3 sequence (DNA): TGTGCCAGCAGTTTCCCGGGTGGGAGACCCTCTAACTATGGCTACACCTTC.